The 6 T cell receptor beta chains in this list originate from one sample, sequenced in a study of blood T cell repertoires in COVID-19. This table comes from immunoSEQ multiplex PCR, and its TCRdb copy is limited to in-frame clones, with some not included. The data contain under 300,000 clones, about 83% of them singletons. Material for sequencing was peripheral blood. Receptors were obtained from a human donor in a cohort sampled during active COVID-19.

This clone showed up just a few times. The chain employs TRBV10-1 and TRBJ2-5, with a tentative D call TRBD2 (6 bases). Trimming shortened V by 3 bases and J by 3 bases, and 11 bases separated the two germline ends. The CDR3 spans 14 residues. Germline loops: CDR1 WNHNN, CDR2 SYGVQD (reference sequence). The CDR3 here is CASSESGPKETQYF. CDR3 DNA sequence: TGCGCCAGCAGTGAAAGCGGGCCAAAAGAGACCCAGTACTTC.

This clone was counted between two and nine times. The rearrangement uses TRBV5-1 and TRBJ2-2; TRBD1 aligns across 7 bases. Per germline, CDR1 SGHRS and CDR2 YFSETQ. V lost 2 bases to trimming and J lost 6 bases; unmatched junction nucleotides: 4. The CDR3 extends over 14 amino acids. For the CDR3, the DNA is TGCGCCAGCAGCTTCGACAGGGAGTCCGGGGAGCTGTTTTTT. Protein: CASSFDRESGELFF.

This clone was detected only a few times. The V and J genes are TRBV19 and TRBJ2-1; perhaps TRBD1 as D (6 bases). V shed 8 bases and J shed 5 bases, with 16 bases lying between them. Germline V gene lookup returns CDR1 LNHDA and CDR2 SQIVND (reference sequence). There are 14 residues in the CDR3. The CDR3 region is CASSTGWGHNEQFF. The CDR3 DNA sequence: TGTGCCAGTTCTACAGGGTGGGGGCACAATGAGCAGTTCTTC.

The chain employs TRBV24-1 and TRBJ2-1, with 9 positions matching TRBD2. Trimming cost V 9 bases and J 3 bases; bases outside gene matches: 8. The CDR3 totals 15 residues. The V gene's germline CDR1 is KGHDR and CDR2 SFDVKD. The CDR3 nucleotides read TGTGCCACCGGGATTGGAGCGGGGGGCTACAATGAGCAGTTCTTC. This encodes CATGIGAGGYNEQFF.

The rearrangement links TRBV2 to TRBJ1-6; the match to TRBD1 covers 9 bases. With V trimmed by 7 bases and J by 3 bases, 4 bases remained unmatched. The CDR3 has 15 residues. Germline CDR1 is SNHLY and CDR2 is FYNNEI. The CDR3 sequence is CASNNRGLYNSPLHF. The DNA for the CDR3 is TGTGCCAGCAACAACAGGGGGCTCTATAATTCACCCCTCCACTTT.

This clone was picked up one time. The chain links TRBV7-9 to TRBJ2-7; 8 bases map to TRBD1. The CDR3 is made up of 13 amino acids. V gave up 10 bases and J gave up 1 base; unmatched junction bases: 6. CDR1 and CDR2 (germline): SEHNR, FQNEAQ (reference sequence). The CDR3 region has the DNA TGTGCCACACGGGACAGGTCATCCTACGAGCAGTACTTC. It codes for CATRDRSSYEQYF.